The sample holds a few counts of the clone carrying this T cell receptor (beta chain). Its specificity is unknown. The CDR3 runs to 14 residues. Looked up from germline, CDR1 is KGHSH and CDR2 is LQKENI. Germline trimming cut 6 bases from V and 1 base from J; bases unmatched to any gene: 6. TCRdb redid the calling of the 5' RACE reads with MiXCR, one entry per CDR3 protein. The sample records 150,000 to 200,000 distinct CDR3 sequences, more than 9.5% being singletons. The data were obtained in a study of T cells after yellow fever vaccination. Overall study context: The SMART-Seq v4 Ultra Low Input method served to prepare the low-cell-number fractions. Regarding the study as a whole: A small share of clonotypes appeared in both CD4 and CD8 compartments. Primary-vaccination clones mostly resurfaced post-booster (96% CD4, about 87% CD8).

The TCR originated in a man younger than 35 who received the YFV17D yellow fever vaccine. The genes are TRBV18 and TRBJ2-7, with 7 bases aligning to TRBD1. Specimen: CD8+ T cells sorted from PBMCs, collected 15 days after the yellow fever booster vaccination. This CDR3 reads CASSATGDSYEQYF. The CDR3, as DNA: TGTGCCAGCTCGGCTACAGGGGATTCCTACGAGCAGTACTTC.